Following are 18 T cell receptor beta chains from one sample sequenced in a study of graft-versus-host responses after intestinal transplantation. Clones were read by immunoSEQ multiplex PCR, and TCRdb kept only the in-frame ones, dropping some. The data contain around 89,000 clones, less than 95% of them singletons. No antigen is known for these receptors. Material: unstimulated CD8+ T cells sorted from spleen or lymph node cells, obtained before transplant. Source of these receptors: a human donor who was the organ donor for an intestinal transplant.

With regard to this clone: Its ends do not fully match the called genes, so a read error is possible. This chain connects TRBV7-9 to TRBJ2-7; possible D gene TRBD2, 8 bases. The V gene's germline CDR1 is SEHNR and CDR2 FQNEAQ (reference sequence). The CDR3 is 14 residues long. This CDR3 is CASSREGAIDERYF. CDR3 in DNA: TGTGCCAGCAGCCGGGAGGGGGCAATCGACGAGCGGTACTTC.

The V call is TRBV4-1, the J call TRBJ2-6; TRBD2 matches 7 bases. Per the germline V gene, CDR1 is MGHRA and CDR2 is YSYEKL. The CDR3 runs 17 residues. V lost 3 bases to trimming and J lost 2 bases; unmatched junction nucleotides: 7. The CDR3 nucleotides read TGCGCCAGCAGCCAGGACCAGCGGGGCGCTGGGGCCAACGTCCTGACTTTC. Translating gives CASSQDQRGAGANVLTF.

V usage is TRBV5-1 and J usage is TRBJ1-2; 10 positions agree with TRBD1. The CDR3 contains 17 residues. The V gene end was trimmed by 4 bases and the J gene end by 0 bases; junction bases not matched to a gene: 9. Germline CDR1 reads SGHRS; CDR2 reads YFSETQ. In DNA form, the CDR3 reads TGCGCCAGCAGCCCCGGGACAGGGGTTAATACTAACTATGGCTACACCTTC. Translating it yields CASSPGTGVNTNYGYTF.

The chain links TRBV4-3 to TRBJ2-5; possible D gene TRBD1, 6 bases. The DNA end favors TRBJ2-7, so the J call may be wrong. The CDR3 has 15 residues. Germline V gene data show CDR1 as LGHNA and CDR2 as YSLEER. As DNA, the CDR3 is TGCGCCAGCAGCCTGGGGGCTGGGGGCACTTACGAGCAGTACTTC. It yields the protein CASSLGAGGTYEQYF.

The chain links TRBV10-3 to TRBJ2-7, with 7 bases aligning to TRBD1. Germline values: CDR1 ENHRY, CDR2 SYGVKD. Germline trimming cut 8 bases from V and 1 base from J; bases unmatched to any gene: 8. The CDR3 has 14 residues. The DNA for the CDR3 is TGTGCCATCGGTTCTCGGACAGGTTCCTACGAGCAGTACTTC. It translates to CAIGSRTGSYEQYF.

This clone has a single count. Different DNA sequences within this sample yield the same CDR3. V usage is TRBV9 and J usage is TRBJ2-7, with D possibly TRBD2 on 7 matching bases. This CDR3 is 12 amino acids long. The ends were cut back, 4 bases at V and 6 bases at J, with 11 bases in the middle. Germline CDR1 reads SGDLS; CDR2 reads YYNGEE. The CDR3 protein is CASSYREGEQYF. In nucleotides, the CDR3 is TGTGCCAGCAGCTACAGGGAGGGCGAGCAGTACTTC.

This rearrangement joins TRBV27 to TRBJ2-1; perhaps TRBD1 as D (5 bases). The CDR3 runs to 14 residues. Trimming removed 8 bases at V and 5 bases at J, with 16 bases between. CDR1 and CDR2 (germline): MNHEY, SMNVEV (reference sequence). The CDR3 spells CASPSLCRDNEQFF. DNA of the CDR3: TGTGCCAGCCCAAGTTTGTGCAGGGACAATGAGCAGTTCTTC.

The rearrangement joins TRBV5-1 to TRBJ1-1; D gene unclear. Germline-derived CDR1 and CDR2 are SGHRS and YFSETQ. Trimming removed 4 bases at V and 2 bases at J, with 12 bases between. This CDR3 has 14 amino acids. The CDR3 nucleotides are TGCGCCAGCAGCCCAATGTTGCGCAACACTGAAGCTTTCTTT. Amino acid sequence: CASSPMLRNTEAFF.

The rearrangement joins TRBV7-3 to TRBJ2-3; weak D call: TRBD2 (6 bases). Germline-derived CDR1 and CDR2 are SGHTA and FQGTGA. The germline V and J ends were trimmed by 5 bases and 2 bases, with 14 bases remaining between them. CDR3 length: 15 amino acids. CDR3 loop: CASSPGLLLTDTQYF. The CDR3 region has the DNA TGTGCCAGCAGCCCCGGACTACTACTCACAGATACGCAGTATTTT.

This clone occurred a few times. The CDR3 is CASSRGGWNTEAFF. Written as DNA, the CDR3 is TGTGCCAGTAGTAGGGGAGGGTGGAACACTGAAGCTTTCTTT. The chain recombines TRBV19 with TRBJ1-1; the D is unclear. Trimming pared 4 bases from V and 1 base from J, leaving 10 bases between. CDR1 is LNHDA, CDR2 SQIVND, per germline (reference sequence). CDR3 length equals 14 residues.

The CDR3 nucleotides read TGTGCCAGCTCACTTTGGGGGGGCGGTTTGAACACTGAAGCTTTCTTT. Residues: CASSLWGGGLNTEAFF. The rearrangement links TRBV18 to TRBJ1-1; maybe TRBD1 (6 bases). The CDR3 consists of 16 residues. Per the germline V gene, CDR1 is KGHSH and CDR2 is LQKENI. The V end lost 4 bases, the J end lost 0 bases, and 15 bases lay between the germline ends.

Of note for this clone: The junction and the germline gene differ at one end; a read error may be behind it. The J gene is TRBJ2-5, the V gene TRBV7-7; TRBD1 is a possible D gene (5 bases). This CDR3 has 14 amino acids. Germline V gene lookup returns CDR1 SSHAT and CDR2 FNYEAQ (reference sequence). CDR3 sequence: CASSPARGIETQYF. CDR3 nucleotide sequence: TGTGCTAGCAGCCCCGCTAGGGGCATAGAGACCCAGTACTTC.

This clone was seen only once. The chain uses TRBV27 and TRBJ2-2; D uncertain. The CDR3 spans 13 residues. V was clipped by 3 bases and J by 13 bases, with 15 bases between them. Germline assignment: CDR1 MNHEY and CDR2 SMNVEV (reference sequence). The CDR3 loop reads CASSFSGSNRLFF. As DNA, the CDR3 is TGTGCCAGCAGTTTCTCCGGGTCCAACCGGCTGTTTTTT.

V and J are TRBV2 and TRBJ2-1, with 8 bases that match TRBD1. The trim removed 10 bases at V and 10 bases at J, leaving 9 bases unmatched. This CDR3 contains 12 residues. The V gene's germline CDR1 is SNHLY and CDR2 FYNNEI. The CDR3 DNA sequence: TGTGCCACAGGGCAGGGGGCATGGGAGCAGTTCTTC. Its translation: CATGQGAWEQFF.

V and J are TRBV12-5 and TRBJ2-1; tentatively, D is TRBD1 (6 bases). With 0 bases removed from V and 15 bases from J, the gap between germline ends came to 12 bases. CDR3 length equals 12 residues. In germline, CDR1 is LGHNT, CDR2 FRNRAP. CDR3 sequence (DNA): TGTGCTAGTGGTTTGGTACAGGACAGTGTGTTCTTC. Protein sequence: CASGLVQDSVFF.

This clone has a handful of counts. The chain couples TRBV19 to TRBJ1-1; D remains ambiguous. The CDR3 consists of 14 residues. CDR1 is LNHDA and CDR2 is SQIVND in the germline V gene (reference sequence). Trimming stripped 7 bases from V and 5 bases from J, with 17 bases between. CDR3 in amino acids: CASNLVPGGTEAFF. CDR3 sequence (DNA): TGTGCCAGTAATCTCGTTCCGGGTGGGACTGAAGCTTTCTTT.

The chain joins TRBV7-9 to TRBJ2-1; 7 bases agree with TRBD1. The germline V gene encodes CDR1 SEHNR and CDR2 FQNEAQ (reference sequence). CDR3 length: 16 residues. Germline trimming cut 3 bases from V and 4 bases from J; bases unmatched to any gene: 9. The CDR3, as DNA: TGTGCCAGCAGCTTCCCGGGGCAGGGGGTTTACAATGAGCAGTTCTTC. This sequence encodes CASSFPGQGVYNEQFF.

The genes are TRBV27 and TRBJ2-1; D perhaps matches TRBD2 (6 bases). The CDR3 totals 16 residues. V was trimmed by 0 bases and J by 4 bases, leaving 13 bases between them. Germline loops: CDR1 MNHEY, CDR2 SMNVEV (reference sequence). DNA of the CDR3: TGTGCCAGCAGTTTATCAACTAGCCTCGTTTACAATGAGCAGTTCTTC. This gives the protein CASSLSTSLVYNEQFF.